These 17 T cell receptor beta chains came from one sample sequenced in a study of monozygotic twins with inflammatory bowel disease. TCRdb re-called the 5' RACE reads and gives one entry per CDR3 protein, without DNA. In all, the sample yields around 380,000 distinct CDR3 sequences. The sample was blood. These receptors came from a human donor with ulcerative colitis or Crohn's disease, or a healthy co-twin of an affected twin (not recorded which).

This chain connects TRBV7-9 to TRBJ2-7; TCRdb proposes TRBD1, but this gene call is untestable without DNA. This CDR3 spans 14 amino acids. CDR1 is SEHNR and CDR2 is FQNEAQ in the germline V gene (reference sequence). Here the CDR3 reads CATQPGDSSYEQYF.

The chain combines TRBV7-2 with TRBJ1-1; TCRdb outputs TRBD1, but without DNA this stays unchecked. The V gene's germline CDR1 is SGHTA and CDR2 FQGNSA. This CDR3 region has 14 residues. CDR3 amino acids: CASSLLLWTGEAFF.

CDR3 loop: CASSDRGTLRPQHF. This chain links TRBV2 with TRBJ1-5. Germline values: CDR1 SNHLY, CDR2 FYNNEI. CDR3 length equals 14 residues.

This rearrangement joins TRBV25-1 to TRBJ1-3; TCRdb returns TRBD1, unconfirmable since there is no DNA. Germline loops: CDR1 MGHDK, CDR2 SYGVNS. This CDR3 is 16 amino acids long. This CDR3 reads CASSTPGGYSGNTIYF.

The chain has TRBV6-2 or TRBV6-3 and TRBJ2-5. Germline V gene lookup returns CDR1 MNHEY and CDR2 SVGEGT. The CDR3 runs to 15 residues. The CDR3 spells CASSYGQVRWETQYF.

This rearrangement joins TRBV20-1 to TRBJ1-4; with no DNA, the TCRdb D assignment of TRBD1 cannot be verified. Germline CDR1 and CDR2: DFQATT and SNEGSKA (reference sequence). The CDR3 runs 15 residues. CDR3 region: CSATNPGTLDEKLFF.

The V gene is TRBV20-1, the J gene TRBJ2-3; the TCRdb call, TRBD2, lacks DNA for checking. CDR3 length: 17 residues. Looked up from germline, CDR1 is DFQATT and CDR2 is SNEGSKA (reference sequence). The CDR3 loop is CSASLGLAGDSADTQYF.

The chain combines TRBV10-3 with TRBJ1-6. Looked up from germline, CDR1 is ENHRY and CDR2 is SYGVKD. The CDR3 consists of 13 residues. CDR3 residues: CAIRQGEDSPLHF.

The V and J genes are TRBV15 and TRBJ2-5; the TCRdb call, TRBD1, lacks DNA for checking. From germline, CDR1 is LNHNV and CDR2 YYDKDF (reference sequence). CDR3 length equals 14 residues. The CDR3 region is CATSVRDWEETQYF.

The chain links TRBV10-3 to TRBJ1-3. This CDR3 spans 14 amino acids. Germline V gene lookup returns CDR1 ENHRY and CDR2 SYGVKD. CDR3 in amino acids: CAIRTDGSGNTIYF.

V is TRBV18 and J is TRBJ1-5; the D call of TRBD1 rests on TCRdb alone, since no DNA is present to check it. The V gene's germline CDR1 is KGHSH and CDR2 LQKENI. This CDR3 is 15 amino acids long. The CDR3 reads CASSQTASWGQPQHF.

The V call is TRBV5-4, the J call TRBJ1-6; the TRBD1 assignment by TCRdb is unverifiable without DNA. The CDR3 is 16 amino acids. Germline V lookup: CDR1 SGHNT, CDR2 YYREEE (reference sequence). The CDR3 region is CASSPGGAALFGPLHF. The entire variable domain, with the rest obtained from reference TRBV5-4 and TRBJ1-6, is as follows: ETGVTQSPTHLIKTRGQQVTLRCSSQSGHNTVSWYQQALGQGPQFIFQYYREEENGRGNFPPRFSGLQFPNYSSELNVNALELDDSALYLCASSPGGAALFGPLHFGNGTRLTVT.

The V and J genes are TRBV7-6 and TRBJ2-3; the TCRdb call, TRBD1, lacks DNA for checking. CDR3 length: 13 amino acids. The germline V gene has CDR1 SGHVS and CDR2 FNYEAQ. This chain's CDR3 is CASTSGGRDTQYF.

The gene calls are TRBV15 and TRBJ1-5. The CDR3 runs 16 residues. The V gene's germline CDR1 is LNHNV and CDR2 YYDKDF (reference sequence). CDR3 protein: CATSRDIGRSNQPQHF.

V gene TRBV18 combines with J gene TRBJ1-4; the D gene TCRdb calls, TRBD1, cannot be checked with no DNA. Germline V gene sequence: CDR1 KGHSH, CDR2 LQKENI. The CDR3 is 15 residues long. CDR3 amino acids: CASSPQRQPGEKLFF.

The CDR3 is CSASGGRREEPYTDTQYF. This chain connects TRBV20-1 to TRBJ2-3; without DNA, the TCRdb call of TRBD1 cannot be checked. The CDR3 spans 18 residues. Germline values: CDR1 DFQATT, CDR2 SNEGSKA (reference sequence).

The chain couples TRBV3-1 to TRBJ1-1; TCRdb calls TRBD1, which cannot be checked without DNA. Germline values: CDR1 LGHDT, CDR2 YNNKEL (reference sequence). CDR3 size: 12 residues. This CDR3 reads CASSQGGRQGFF.